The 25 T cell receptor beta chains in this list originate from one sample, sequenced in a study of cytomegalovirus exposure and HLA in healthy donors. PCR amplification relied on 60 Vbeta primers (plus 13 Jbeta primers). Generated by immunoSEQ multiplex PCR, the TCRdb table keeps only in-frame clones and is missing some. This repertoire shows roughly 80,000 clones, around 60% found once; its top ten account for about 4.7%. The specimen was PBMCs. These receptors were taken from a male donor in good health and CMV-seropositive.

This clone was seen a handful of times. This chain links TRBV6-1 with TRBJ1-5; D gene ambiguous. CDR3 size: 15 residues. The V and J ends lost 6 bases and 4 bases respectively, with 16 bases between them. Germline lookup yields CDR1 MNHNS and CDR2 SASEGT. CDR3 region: CASSQVKADNQPQHF. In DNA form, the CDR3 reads TGTGCCAGCAGCCAGGTTAAGGCAGATAATCAGCCCCAGCATTTT.

CDR3 sequence (DNA): TGTGCCAGCAGCTCCGGACTAGCGGGCAAGACCTCATACAATGAGCAGTTCTTC. Amino acid sequence: CASSSGLAGKTSYNEQFF. The gene calls are TRBV5-4 and TRBJ2-1; 11 bases line up with TRBD2. Germline values: CDR1 SGHNT, CDR2 YYREEE (reference sequence). The J segment lost 4 bases and the V segment lost 3 bases, leaving 12 bases of the junction unmatched. The CDR3 is 18 amino acids.

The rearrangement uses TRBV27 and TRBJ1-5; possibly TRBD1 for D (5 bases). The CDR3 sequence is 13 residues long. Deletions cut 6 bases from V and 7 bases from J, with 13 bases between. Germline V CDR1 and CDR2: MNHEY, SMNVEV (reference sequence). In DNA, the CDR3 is TGTGCCAGCAGAATGACAGCAGAACAGCCCCAGCATTTT. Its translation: CASRMTAEQPQHF.

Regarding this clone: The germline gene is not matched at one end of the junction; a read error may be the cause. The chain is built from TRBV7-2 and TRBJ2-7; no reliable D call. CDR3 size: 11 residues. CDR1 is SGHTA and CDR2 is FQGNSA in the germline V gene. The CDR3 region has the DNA TGTGCCAGCAGCCCCTCCCACGAGCAGTACTTC. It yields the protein CASSPSHEQYF.

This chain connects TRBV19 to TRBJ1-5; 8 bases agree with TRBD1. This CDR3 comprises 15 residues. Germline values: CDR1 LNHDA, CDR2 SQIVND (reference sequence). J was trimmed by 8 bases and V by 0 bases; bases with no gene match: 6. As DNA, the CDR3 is TGTGCCAGTAGTATAGATTGGTCAGGGGGCGAGCCCCAGCATTTT. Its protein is CASSIDWSGGEPQHF.

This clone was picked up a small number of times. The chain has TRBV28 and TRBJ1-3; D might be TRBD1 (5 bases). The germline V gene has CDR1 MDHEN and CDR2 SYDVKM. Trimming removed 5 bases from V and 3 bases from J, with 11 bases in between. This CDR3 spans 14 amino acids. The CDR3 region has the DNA TGTGCCAGCAGTGTTGGGGGGGATGGAAACACCATATATTTT. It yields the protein CASSVGGDGNTIYF. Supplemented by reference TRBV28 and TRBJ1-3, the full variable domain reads DVKVTQSSRYLVKRTGEKVFLECVQDMDHENMFWYRQDPGLGLRLIYFSYDVKMKEKGDIPEGYSVSREKKERFSLILESASTNQTSMYLCASSVGGDGNTIYFGEGSWLTVV.

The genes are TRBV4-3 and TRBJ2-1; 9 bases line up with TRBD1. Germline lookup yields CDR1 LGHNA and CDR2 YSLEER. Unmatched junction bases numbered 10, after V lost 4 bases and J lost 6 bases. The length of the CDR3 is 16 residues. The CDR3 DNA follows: TGCGCCAGCAGCCTGAGTCCGGGACAGGGCGGCAATGAGCAGTTCTTC. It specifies CASSLSPGQGGNEQFF.

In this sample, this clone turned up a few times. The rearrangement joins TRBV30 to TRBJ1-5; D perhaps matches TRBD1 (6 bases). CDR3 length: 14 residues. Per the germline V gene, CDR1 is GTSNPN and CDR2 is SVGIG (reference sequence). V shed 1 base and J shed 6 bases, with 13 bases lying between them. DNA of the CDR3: TGTGCCTGGAGTGAGCGCACAGGGTTTCAGCCCCAGCATTTT. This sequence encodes CAWSERTGFQPQHF.

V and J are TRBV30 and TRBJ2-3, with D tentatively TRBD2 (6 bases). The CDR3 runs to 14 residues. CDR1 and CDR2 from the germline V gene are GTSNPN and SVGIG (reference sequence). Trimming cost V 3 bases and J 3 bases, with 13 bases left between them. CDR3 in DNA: TGTGCCTGGAGGGGAGTAGCGGCTACAGATACGCAGTATTTT. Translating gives CAWRGVAATDTQYF.

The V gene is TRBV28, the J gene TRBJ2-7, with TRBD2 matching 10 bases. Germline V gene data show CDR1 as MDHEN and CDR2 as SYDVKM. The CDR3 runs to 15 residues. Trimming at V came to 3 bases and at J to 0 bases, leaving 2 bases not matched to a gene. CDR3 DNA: TGTGCCAGCAGTTTCGGACTAGCGGTCTCCTACGAGCAGTACTTC. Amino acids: CASSFGLAVSYEQYF.

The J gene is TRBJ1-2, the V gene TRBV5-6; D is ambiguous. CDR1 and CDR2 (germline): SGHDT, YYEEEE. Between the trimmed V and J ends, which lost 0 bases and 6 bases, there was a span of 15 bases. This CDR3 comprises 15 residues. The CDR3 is CASSLDVQSYDGYTF. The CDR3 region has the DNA TGTGCCAGCAGCTTGGATGTGCAGTCATACGATGGCTACACCTTC.

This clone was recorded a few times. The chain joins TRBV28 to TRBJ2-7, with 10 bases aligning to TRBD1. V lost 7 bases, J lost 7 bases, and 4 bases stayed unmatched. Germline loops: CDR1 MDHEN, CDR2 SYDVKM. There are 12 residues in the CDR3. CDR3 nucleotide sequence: TGTGCCAGCAAGGACAGGGGGAGGGAGCAGTACTTC. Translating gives CASKDRGREQYF.

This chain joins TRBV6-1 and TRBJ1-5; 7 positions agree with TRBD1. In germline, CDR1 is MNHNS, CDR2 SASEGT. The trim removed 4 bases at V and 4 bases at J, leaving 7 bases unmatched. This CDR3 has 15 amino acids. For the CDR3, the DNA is TGTGCCAGCAGTGCCACAGGGGAGAGGAATCAGCCCCAGCATTTT. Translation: CASSATGERNQPQHF.

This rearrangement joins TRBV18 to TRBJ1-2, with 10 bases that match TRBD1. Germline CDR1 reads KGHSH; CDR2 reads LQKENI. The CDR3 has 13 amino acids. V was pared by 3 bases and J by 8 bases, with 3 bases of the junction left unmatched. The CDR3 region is CASSPGQGRGYTF. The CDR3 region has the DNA TGTGCCAGCTCACCGGGACAGGGGAGGGGCTACACCTTC.

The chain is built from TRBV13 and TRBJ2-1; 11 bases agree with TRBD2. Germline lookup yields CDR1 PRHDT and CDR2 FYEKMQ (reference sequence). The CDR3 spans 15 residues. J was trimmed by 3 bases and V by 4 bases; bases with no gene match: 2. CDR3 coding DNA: TGTGCCAGCAGCTCGGGACTAGCGGACTACAATGAGCAGTTCTTC. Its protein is CASSSGLADYNEQFF.

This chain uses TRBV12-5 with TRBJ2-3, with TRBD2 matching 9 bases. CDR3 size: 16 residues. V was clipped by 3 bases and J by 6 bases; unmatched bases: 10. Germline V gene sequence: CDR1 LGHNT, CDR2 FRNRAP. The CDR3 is CASGFQTSGAPDTQYF. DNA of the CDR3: TGTGCTAGTGGTTTTCAGACTAGCGGTGCGCCGGATACGCAGTATTTT.

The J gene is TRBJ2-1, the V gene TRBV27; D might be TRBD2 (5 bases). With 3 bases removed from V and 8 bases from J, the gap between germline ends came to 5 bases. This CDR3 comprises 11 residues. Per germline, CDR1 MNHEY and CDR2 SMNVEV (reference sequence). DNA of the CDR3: TGTGCCAGCAGTTTGAGGGATGAGCAGTTCTTC. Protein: CASSLRDEQFF.

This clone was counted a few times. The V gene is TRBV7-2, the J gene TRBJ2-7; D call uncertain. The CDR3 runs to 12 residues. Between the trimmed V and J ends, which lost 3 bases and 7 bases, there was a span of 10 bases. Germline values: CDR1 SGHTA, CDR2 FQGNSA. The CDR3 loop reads CASSFGASEQYF. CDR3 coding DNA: TGTGCCAGCAGCTTCGGTGCCTCGGAGCAGTACTTC.

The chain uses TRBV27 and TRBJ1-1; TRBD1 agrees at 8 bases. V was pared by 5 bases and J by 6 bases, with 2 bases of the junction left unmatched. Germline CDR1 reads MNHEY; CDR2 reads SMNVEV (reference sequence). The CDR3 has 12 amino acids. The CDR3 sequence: CASSGQGAEAFF. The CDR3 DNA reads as TGTGCCAGCAGTGGACAGGGCGCTGAAGCTTTCTTT.

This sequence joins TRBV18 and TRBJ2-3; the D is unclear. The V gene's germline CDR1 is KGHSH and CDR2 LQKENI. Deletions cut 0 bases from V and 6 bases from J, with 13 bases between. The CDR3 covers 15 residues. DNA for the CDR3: TGTGCCAGCTCACCACCAAGGCCCTCCGGGGATACGCAGTATTTT. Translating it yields CASSPPRPSGDTQYF. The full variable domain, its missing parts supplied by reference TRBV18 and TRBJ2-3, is NAGVMQNPRHLVRRRGQEARLRCSPMKGHSHVYWYRQLPEEGLKFMVYLQKENIIDESGMPKERFSAEFPKEGPSILRIQQVVRGDSAAYFCASSPPRPSGDTQYFGPGTRLTVL.

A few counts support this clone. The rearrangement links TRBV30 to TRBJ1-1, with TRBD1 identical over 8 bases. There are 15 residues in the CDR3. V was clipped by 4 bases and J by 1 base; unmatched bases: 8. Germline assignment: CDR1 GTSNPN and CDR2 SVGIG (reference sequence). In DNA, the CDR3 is TGTGCCTGGAACAGGGGGTCGGTCGCGAACACTGAAGCTTTCTTT. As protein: CAWNRGSVANTEAFF.

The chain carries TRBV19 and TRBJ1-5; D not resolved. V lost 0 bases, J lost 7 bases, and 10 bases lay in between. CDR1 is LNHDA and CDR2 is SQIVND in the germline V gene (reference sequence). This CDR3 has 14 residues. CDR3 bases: TGTGCCAGTAGTATAGATAACAATGTGCAGCCCCAGCATTTT. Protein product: CASSIDNNVQPQHF.

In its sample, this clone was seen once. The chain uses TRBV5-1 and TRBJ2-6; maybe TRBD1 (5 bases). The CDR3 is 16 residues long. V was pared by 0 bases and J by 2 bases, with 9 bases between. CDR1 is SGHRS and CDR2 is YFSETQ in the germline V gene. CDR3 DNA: TGCGCCAGCAGCTTGGGGTCAGGGACTGGGGCCAACGTCCTGACTTTC. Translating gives CASSLGSGTGANVLTF. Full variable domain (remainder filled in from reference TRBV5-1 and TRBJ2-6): KAGVTQTPRYLIKTRGQQVTLSCSPISGHRSVSWYQQTPGQGLQFLFEYFSETQRNKGNFPGRFSGRQFSNSRSEMNVSTLELGDSALYLCASSLGSGTGANVLTFGAGSRLTVL.

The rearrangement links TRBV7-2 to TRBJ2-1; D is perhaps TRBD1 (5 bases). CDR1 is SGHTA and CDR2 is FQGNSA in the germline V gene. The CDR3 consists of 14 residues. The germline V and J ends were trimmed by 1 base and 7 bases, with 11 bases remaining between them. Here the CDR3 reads CASSLGRQSNEQFF. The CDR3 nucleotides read TGTGCCAGCAGCTTAGGAAGACAGTCTAATGAGCAGTTCTTC. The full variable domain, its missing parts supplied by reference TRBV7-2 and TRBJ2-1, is GAGVSQSPSNKVTEKGKDVELRCDPISGHTALYWYRQSLGQGLEFLIYFQGNSAPDKSGLPSDRFSAERTGGSVSTLTIQRTQQEDSAVYLCASSLGRQSNEQFFGPGTRLTVL.

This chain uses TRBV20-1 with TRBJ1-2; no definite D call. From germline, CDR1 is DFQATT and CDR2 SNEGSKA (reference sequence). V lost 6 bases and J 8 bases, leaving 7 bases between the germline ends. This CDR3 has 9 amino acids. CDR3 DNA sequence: TGCAGTGCGAGGGAGGGCTACACCTTC. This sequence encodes CSAREGYTF.